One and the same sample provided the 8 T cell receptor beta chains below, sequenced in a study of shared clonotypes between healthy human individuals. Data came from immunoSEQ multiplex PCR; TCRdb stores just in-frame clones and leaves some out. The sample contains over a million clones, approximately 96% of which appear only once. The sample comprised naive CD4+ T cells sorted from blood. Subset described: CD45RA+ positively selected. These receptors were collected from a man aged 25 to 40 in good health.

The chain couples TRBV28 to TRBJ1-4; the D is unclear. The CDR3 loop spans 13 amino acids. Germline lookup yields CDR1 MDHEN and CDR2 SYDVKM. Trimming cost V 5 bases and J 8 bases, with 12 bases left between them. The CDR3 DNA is TGTGCCAGCAGTCCGGGCTTTAGCGAAAAACTGTTTTTT. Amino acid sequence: CASSPGFSEKLFF.

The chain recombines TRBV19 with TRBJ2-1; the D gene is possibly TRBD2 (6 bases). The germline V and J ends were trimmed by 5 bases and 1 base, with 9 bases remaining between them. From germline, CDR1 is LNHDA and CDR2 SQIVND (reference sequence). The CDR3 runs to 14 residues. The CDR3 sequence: CASSGAGSYNEQFF. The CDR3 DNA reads TGTGCCAGTAGTGGGGCGGGATCCTACAATGAGCAGTTCTTC.

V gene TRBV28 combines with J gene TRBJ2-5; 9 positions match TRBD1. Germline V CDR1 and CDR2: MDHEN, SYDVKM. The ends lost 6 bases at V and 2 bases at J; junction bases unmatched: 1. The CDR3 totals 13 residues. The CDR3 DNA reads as TGTGCCAGCAGGACAGGGGGTCAAGAGACCCAGTACTTC. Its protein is CASRTGGQETQYF.

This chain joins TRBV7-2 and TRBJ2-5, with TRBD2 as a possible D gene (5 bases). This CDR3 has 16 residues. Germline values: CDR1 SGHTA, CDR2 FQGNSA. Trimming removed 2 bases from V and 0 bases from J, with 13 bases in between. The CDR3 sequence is CASSLMASPYQETQYF. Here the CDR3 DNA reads TGTGCCAGCAGCTTAATGGCTAGCCCGTACCAAGAGACCCAGTACTTC.

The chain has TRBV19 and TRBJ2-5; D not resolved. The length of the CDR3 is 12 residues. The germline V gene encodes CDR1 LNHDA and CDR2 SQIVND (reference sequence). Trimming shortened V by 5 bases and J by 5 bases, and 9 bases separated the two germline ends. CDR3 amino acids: CASSLGWETQYF. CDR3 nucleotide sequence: TGTGCCAGTAGTTTGGGGTGGGAGACCCAGTACTTC.

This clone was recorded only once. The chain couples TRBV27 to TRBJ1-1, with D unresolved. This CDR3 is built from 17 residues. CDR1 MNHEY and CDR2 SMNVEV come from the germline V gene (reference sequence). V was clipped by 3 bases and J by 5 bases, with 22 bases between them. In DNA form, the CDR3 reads TGTGCCAGCAGTTTGCCTGGGTTGGGGTCCCCTGGGACTGAAGCTTTCTTT. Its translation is CASSLPGLGSPGTEAFF.

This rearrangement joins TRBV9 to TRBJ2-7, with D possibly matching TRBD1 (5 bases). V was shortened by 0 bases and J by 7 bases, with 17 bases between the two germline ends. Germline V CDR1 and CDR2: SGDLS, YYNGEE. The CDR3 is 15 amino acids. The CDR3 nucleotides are TGTGCCAGCAGCGTAGGTGGGGCAAGGGGATCGGAGCAGTACTTC. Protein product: CASSVGGARGSEQYF.

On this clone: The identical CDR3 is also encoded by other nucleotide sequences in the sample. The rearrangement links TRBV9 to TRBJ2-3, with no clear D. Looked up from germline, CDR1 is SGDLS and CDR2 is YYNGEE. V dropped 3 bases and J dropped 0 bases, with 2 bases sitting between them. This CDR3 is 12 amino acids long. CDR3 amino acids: CASSASTDTQYF. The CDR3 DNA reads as TGTGCCAGCAGCGCAAGCACAGATACGCAGTATTTT. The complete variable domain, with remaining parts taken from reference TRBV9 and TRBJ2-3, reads DSGVTQTPKHLITATGQRVTLRCSPRSGDLSVYWYQQSLDQGLQFLIQYYNGEERAKGNILERFSAQQFPDLHSELNLSSLELGDSALYFCASSASTDTQYFGPGTRLTVL.